This T cell receptor (beta chain) is from a study of control samples from healthy donors and cancer patients (dated by TCRdb to 2018 to 2020). Concerning this clone: Its antigen remains unidentified. No base qualities exist here, and no much larger clone lies one base off it.

Library preparation was by the immunoSEQ multiplex PCR assay. What TCRdb holds here is the immuneACCESS table cut down to in-frame rearrangements. Part of the clones is not present; checked against another copy, under half of the missing clones reflect an unresolved V gene, and the others are unexplained. The sample has approximately 58,000 clones on record, about 87% of them singletons. About 13% of the sample rests with the top ten. As encoded in the germline V gene (reference sequence), CDR1 is SGHKS while CDR2 is YYEKEE. Trimming removed 4 bases from V and 3 bases from J; the gene matches leave 14 bases unexplained. The CDR3 starts with the cysteine, ends with the phenylalanine, and has 18 residues. Left in the record is the CDR3 DNA by itself, 54 bases read in frame from the first base.

The receptor comes from a woman aged 55-70 years with lung cancer. The chain is encoded by TRBV5-5 joined to TRBJ2-1; the central 9 bases match TRBD1. The specimen was PBMCs. The bases read TGTGCCAGCAGCAAAACCTTTGGGGGGACAGGGAACTACAATGAGCAGTTCTTC. Its protein product is CASSKTFGGTGNYNEQFF.